The clone carrying this T cell receptor beta chain was found many times. Patients of the Seattle cohort, enrolled during active infection, were followed longitudinally. The entry originates in a study of blood T cell repertoires in COVID-19. The wider study: Acute and convalescent COVID-19 samples came from the United States, Italy and Spain.

The V and J ends lost 1 base and 4 bases respectively, with 2 bases between them. CDR1 and CDR2 from the germline V gene are MGHRA and YSYEKL. The CDR3 extends over 11 amino acids. In the study's own analysis: Nucleated cell number was recorded as an estimate derived from reference gene primer amplification. Generated by immunoSEQ multiplex PCR, the TCRdb table keeps only in-frame clones and is missing some. The V and J calls and clone size were taken over from that table, and D and trimming were inferred from the DNA. The sample records some 130,000 clones, around nine tenths being singletons. The rearrangement joins TRBV4-1 to TRBJ2-7; no definite D call. The TCR comes from a woman in her seventies with COVID-19, enrolled during active disease. Sequenced: peripheral blood. The CDR3 reads CASSQAYEQYF. CDR3 in DNA: TGCGCCAGCAGCCAAGCTTACGAGCAGTACTTC.